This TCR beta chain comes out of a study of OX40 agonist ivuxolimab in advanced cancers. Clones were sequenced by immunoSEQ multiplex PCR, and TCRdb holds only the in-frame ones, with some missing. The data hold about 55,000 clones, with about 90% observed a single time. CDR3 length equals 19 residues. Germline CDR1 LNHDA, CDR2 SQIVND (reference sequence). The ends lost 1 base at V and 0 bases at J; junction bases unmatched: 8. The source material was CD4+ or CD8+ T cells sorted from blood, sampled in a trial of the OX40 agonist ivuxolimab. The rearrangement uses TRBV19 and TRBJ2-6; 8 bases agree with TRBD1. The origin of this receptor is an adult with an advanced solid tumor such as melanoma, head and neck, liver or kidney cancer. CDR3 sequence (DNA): TGTGCCAGTAGTATAGGGCCGGGGACAGGAGTCTCTGGGGCCAACGTCCTGACTTTC. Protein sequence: CASSIGPGTGVSGANVLTF.